This TCR beta chain was retrieved from a study of T cell responses to AZD1222 COVID-19 vaccine (dated by TCRdb to about 2021). Regarding the complete study: TCR sequencing covered fewer than 250 trial participants: approximately 200 given two doses of AZD1222 and 26 given two doses of MenACWY control vaccine. Enrollment into the trials was organized by age into subgroups of 18-55, 56-69 and 70-plus years, and those subgroups contained roughly 150, 30 and 60 TCR-sequenced participants, respectively.

Here is what the overall study found, with its caveats: Reportedly, close to half of the unique spike-specific TCRs recognized epitopes lying outside the regions that are mutated in the B.1.351 and B.1.1.7 variants. Conclusions about previously exposed vaccinees were limited because only a handful of AZD1222 recipients were SARS-CoV-2 seropositive at baseline. Because no samples from the day 14 peak response were available, repertoires could be characterized only after the peak T cell response. In the small 56-69-year group, the increase in depth fell short of significance, most likely because of low power. After two AZD1222 doses, spike-specific TCR breadth and depth were significantly higher than at day 0 and than in MenACWY recipients. Most participants were white British and females outnumbered males, and the authors suggested that clonal diversity may have been underestimated. The vaccine-associated CD4 TCRs covered the entire spike protein, and the dominant responses fell in regions 160-218 and 743-854.

The CDR3 numbers 14 residues from cysteine through phenylalanine. The only DNA kept is the CDR3, 42 bases in frame from the first base. Trimming at the junction amounts to 1 base on V and 3 bases on J, and the germline ends lie 9 bases apart. The germline V gene encodes CDR1 MNHEY and CDR2 SVGAGI. The CDR3 regions of human TCRbeta chains were analyzed by immunosequencing. The study's own analysis went as follows. Repertoire TCRs were matched against a reference library of SARS-CoV-2-specific TCRs generated with the MIRA antigen-specificity platform. Breadth was defined as the fraction of unique TCRs that were SARS-CoV-2-associated, and depth was defined as the fraction of total T cells that were SARS-CoV-2-associated. Using the MIRA data, every spike-specific TCR was mapped to the spike region that the TCR reacted to and assigned to either a CD4 or a CD8 class. Log10-transformed breadth and depth values were compared by one-way ANOVA with Sidak's multiple comparisons tests. The clones in this table, taken by TCRdb from immuneACCESS, are in-frame only. Not every clone is retained; where verified, under half of the shortfall comes from an unresolved V gene, and the cause of the rest is unknown. The D gene and trimming were derived from the DNA, and the V and J assignments and clone size from that table. For this sample there are approximately 130,000 clones; around 89% appear just once. The ten largest clonotypes hold approximately 12% of the sample.

As to this clone: Its cognate antigen has yet to be identified. No quality values exist for individual bases; no much larger clone is one base distant.

The sample's time point label is to be understood as: baseline before first vaccination. The sample's treatment or condition label, in plain terms: meningococcal conjugate vaccine given as trial control. Vaccinee samples came from UK trials COV001 and COV002, including a single-blind randomized controlled phase 2/3 trial of AZD1222 (ChAdOx1 nCoV-19) in healthy adults. For TCRbeta chain sequencing, PBMC samples were collected from trial participants at day 0 and at day 28 after the second dose. The chain is encoded by TRBV6-5 joined to TRBJ1-1; no D segment can be confidently identified. The specimen was peripheral blood, collected on day 0 of MenACWY control vaccination. This TCR was sampled from an adult in good health. Here is the DNA: TGTGCCAGCAGTTACTATCTGGCCGACACTGAAGCTTTCTTT. This is translated as CASSYYLADTEAFF.